The T cell receptor beta chain described here comes from a study of regulatory T cells in long-lasting Graves disease. As concerns this clonotype: The junction does not match germline at one end; this may be a read error.

Germline V lookup: CDR1 LNHNV, CDR2 YYDKDF (reference sequence). This CDR3 is built from 13 residues. Time point noted: persistent/refractory GD, antithyroid drugs over 5 years with positive TRAb. Making the TCR library involved RNA that had been extracted from PBMCs. HTBI primers from iRepertoire and Arm-PCR of CDR3 regions yielded the TCR beta libraries. MiXCR was run by TCRdb on the multiplex PCR reads, yielding one entry per CDR3 protein. Of 400,000 to 500,000 distinct CDR3 sequences listed, 20% to 25% are singletons. The chain couples TRBV15 to TRBJ1-1; D is unclear. The clonotype originates from a female donor with Graves disease. The specimen comprised peripheral blood mononuclear cells (PBMCs), sampled when the disease was refractory, from a patient treated with antithyroid drugs. The DNA of the CDR3 is TGTGCCACCAACAGAGTTTCGGGCACTGAAGCTTTCTTT. Translated: CATNRVSGTEAFF.